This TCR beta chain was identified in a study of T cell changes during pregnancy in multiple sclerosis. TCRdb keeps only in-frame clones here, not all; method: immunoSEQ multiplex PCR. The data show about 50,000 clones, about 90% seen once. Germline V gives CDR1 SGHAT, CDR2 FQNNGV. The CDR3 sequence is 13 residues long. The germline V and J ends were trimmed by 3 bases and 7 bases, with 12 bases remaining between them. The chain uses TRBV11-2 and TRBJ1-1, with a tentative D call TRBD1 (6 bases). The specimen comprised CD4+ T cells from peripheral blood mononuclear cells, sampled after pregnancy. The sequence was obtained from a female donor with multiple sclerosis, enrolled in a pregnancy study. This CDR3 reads CASSLGGGGEAFF. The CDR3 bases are TGTGCCAGCAGCTTGGGGGGAGGGGGTGAAGCTTTCTTT.